The T cell receptor beta chain under discussion was sequenced for a study of response to subunit inactivated influenza vaccine. TCRdb passed the RT-PCR reads through MiXCR, listing each CDR3 protein once. Of around 710,000 distinct CDR3 sequences listed, about 15% are singletons. Findings and caveats of the study: The authors proposed limited new T cell recruitment per seasonal influenza vaccination.

Trimming took 1 base from V and 2 from J, leaving 13 bases between them. The CDR3 sequence is 16 residues long. Germline values: CDR1 SGHVS, CDR2 FNYEAQ. Concerning this clonotype: Its specificity is not known.

The receptor's source is a man in his forties or fifties who received an inactivated influenza vaccine. Sequenced material: PBMCs from blood, taken 14 to 15 days before vaccination. V is TRBV7-6 and J is TRBJ2-3; D might be TRBD2 (6 bases). This CDR3 reads CASSLDSGVLTDTQYF. In DNA form, the CDR3 reads TGTGCCAGCAGCTTAGATTCGGGAGTACTCACAGATACGCAGTATTTT.